These T cell receptor beta chains were read from a single sample in a study of blood T cell repertoires in COVID-19. Sequenced by immunoSEQ multiplex PCR; TCRdb stores in-frame clones only, minus some. In the table there are roughly 250,000 clones, under 85% of which are singletons. The sample was peripheral blood. The receptors shown here come from a human donor with COVID-19, enrolled during active disease. The donor label of this sample is uncertain. Each CDR3 is given with its conserved first and last residue. The D gene is left open where the match is weak. Some rows have no size entry. The others give once, few or many, or a class for an expanded clone.

d_gene	abundance	j_gene	v_gene	CDR3nt	CDR3aa
NA	NA	TRBJ1-2	TRBV29-1	TGCAGCGTTGAGCCGGCAGGTTGGGACTATGGCTACACCTTC	CSVEPAGWDYGYTF
NA	NA	TRBJ2-2	TRBV5-6	TGTGCCAGCAGCTTGGATCAGATCACCGGGGAGCTGTTTTTT	CASSLDQITGELFF
NA	NA	TRBJ2-5	TRBV5-5	TGTGCCAGCAGCTTGGCCGGCGGGATCGGCGAAGAGACCCAGTACTTC	CASSLAGGIGEETQYF
NA	NA	TRBJ1-2	TRBV12-3/TRBV12-4	TGTGCCAGCAGTATAAGCTACAGTTATGGCTACACCTTC	CASSISYSYGYTF
TRBD2	NA	TRBJ2-1	TRBV7-2	TGTGCCAGCAGCTTCCGCGGGAGGGCCGATCAGTTCTTC	CASSFRGRADQFF
NA	NA	TRBJ1-4	TRBV27	TGTGCCAGCAGTTTACAGGGGCGGCTTAATGAAAAACTGTTTTTT	CASSLQGRLNEKLFF
NA	NA	TRBJ2-5	TRBV6-1	TGTGCCAGCAGTGAAAGGGGTTGGGCGGAGACCCAGTACTTC	CASSERGWAETQYF
TRBD2	NA	TRBJ2-1	TRBV7-3	TGTGCCAGCAGCTTACGGTCGACTAGCGGGGAGGATGAGCAGTTCTTC	CASSLRSTSGEDEQFF
TRBD1	NA	TRBJ1-3	TRBV5-4	TGTGCCAGCAGCTATCCCGTTGGGGACAGCTCTGGAAACACCATATATTTT	CASSYPVGDSSGNTIYF
TRBD1	NA	TRBJ1-5	TRBV28	TGTGCCAGCAGACAGACAGGGGGCGCGTATCAGCCCCAGCATTTT	CASRQTGGAYQPQHF
TRBD1	NA	TRBJ2-3	TRBV7-3	TGTGCCAGCAGCCCGACAGGGGCGGGGACAGATACGCAGTATTTT	CASSPTGAGTDTQYF
TRBD1	NA	TRBJ1-1	TRBV6-1	TGTGCCAGCAGTGAACCGACAGGGGACACTGAAGCTTTCTTT	CASSEPTGDTEAFF
NA	NA	TRBJ1-2	TRBV6-1	TGTGCCAGCAGTGAAGCGGGACACCAACCGACCTATGGCTACACCTTC	CASSEAGHQPTYGYTF
NA	many	TRBJ2-7	TRBV7-8	TGTGCCAGCAGCTTAGTGGGAGCGGTTCTAGGCCACGAGCAGTACTTC	CASSLVGAVLGHEQYF
NA	NA	TRBJ1-4	TRBV21-1	TGTGCCAGCAGCAAAGTTCCCCGACAGGGGAATGAAAAACTGTTTTTT	CASSKVPRQGNEKLFF
NA	once	TRBJ1-1	TRBV6-6	TGTGCCAGCAGTTACCCCGCAGGGGTTAACACTGAAGCTTTCTTT	CASSYPAGVNTEAFF
TRBD2	once	TRBJ2-7	TRBV5-4	TGTGCCAGCAGCGGGGGACTAGCGGGAAATACCTACGAGCAGTACTTC	CASSGGLAGNTYEQYF
TRBD2	NA	TRBJ2-3	TRBV4-1	TGCGCCAGCAGCCAGGGACTAGTGCCAGATACGCAGTATTTT	CASSQGLVPDTQYF
NA	NA	TRBJ1-6	TRBV7-9	TGTGCCAGCAGCTTAGAACTAGCGAATAATTCACCCCTCCACTTT	CASSLELANNSPLHF
TRBD1	NA	TRBJ1-2	TRBV29-1	TGCAGCGTTGAGGAGGGGGCAATCTATGGCTACACCTTC	CSVEEGAIYGYTF
TRBD1	few	TRBJ1-3	TRBV7-3	TGTGCCAGCAGCATCCGGACAGGGCCTGGAAACACCATATATTTT	CASSIRTGPGNTIYF
NA	NA	TRBJ1-2	TRBV19	TGTGCCAGTAGTATAGGAGACAGCCCCGGGGGCTACACCTTC	CASSIGDSPGGYTF
NA	NA	TRBJ2-7	TRBV11-2	TGTGCCAGCAGCCTAAACGACGAGCAGTACTTC	CASSLNDEQYF
TRBD1	NA	TRBJ1-1	TRBV7-6	TGTGCCAGCAGCCAACCGACAGGGGAAGATACTGAAGCTTTCTTT	CASSQPTGEDTEAFF
NA	NA	TRBJ2-1	TRBV28	TGTGCCAGCAGACGGGCCCTTTTTGCTAGCGACGATGAGCAGTTCTTC	CASRRALFASDDEQFF
NA	NA	TRBJ1-2	TRBV5-6	TGTGCCAGCAGCACCCCGACAGCGATTTTCCAGTATGGCTACACCTTC	CASSTPTAIFQYGYTF
NA	NA	TRBJ1-1	TRBV29-1	TGCAGCCTAAGGGATGGCAGTCAGGGTATGAACACTGAAGCTTTCTTT	CSLRDGSQGMNTEAFF
TRBD2	NA	TRBJ2-3	TRBV6-2/TRBV6-3	TGTGCCAGCAGTTACTCGGGACTAGCGGGAGAGAAGACAGATACGCAGTATTTT	CASSYSGLAGEKTDTQYF
NA	NA	TRBJ2-5	TRBV30	TGTGCCGGCCAGGGGAAGGAGACCCAGTACTTC	CAGQGKETQYF
TRBD2	NA	TRBJ2-2	TRBV15	TGTGCCACCAGCAGAGTTTCGGCTAGCGGCACCGGGGAGCTGTTTTTT	CATSRVSASGTGELFF
NA	NA	TRBJ1-1	TRBV28	TGTGCCAGCAGGGGGCCTAACACTGAAGCTTTCTTT	CASRGPNTEAFF
TRBD1	NA	TRBJ2-3	TRBV2	TGTGCCAGCAGCTTGACAGGGCGGTCAGATACGCAGTATTTT	CASSLTGRSDTQYF
TRBD1	NA	TRBJ2-3	TRBV5-4	TGTGCCAGCAGCTCCGGGACAGGGGTTTATGATACGCAGTATTTT	CASSSGTGVYDTQYF
NA	NA	TRBJ2-2	TRBV2	TGTGCCAGCATCGGTGGGGGGGCACAGAACGGGGAGCTGTTTTTT	CASIGGGAQNGELFF
NA	NA	TRBJ2-3	TRBV18	TGTGCCAGCTCACCTGAACCTGAGGTCAGCACAGATACGCAGTATTTT	CASSPEPEVSTDTQYF
NA	once	TRBJ2-5	TRBV7-7	TGTGCTAGCAGCCTAGTAGGAGGGACCCAAGAGACCCAGTACTTC	CASSLVGGTQETQYF
TRBD1	NA	TRBJ2-7	TRBV6-5	TGTGCCAGCAGCCCGGGCCCGGCTAGGACAGGGGAGCAGTACTTC	CASSPGPARTGEQYF
NA	NA	TRBJ1-3	TRBV7-9	TGTGCCAGCAGCCGGACGGGAGTCTCTGGAAACACCATATATTTT	CASSRTGVSGNTIYF
NA	NA	TRBJ2-2	TRBV28	TGTGCCAGCAGTGTACTTTCCGGGAACACCGGGGAGCTGTTTTTT	CASSVLSGNTGELFF
NA	NA	TRBJ2-1	TRBV19	TGTGCCAGTAGTGAGGCAGGACATATTCATGAGCAGTTCTTC	CASSEAGHIHEQFF
TRBD1	NA	TRBJ1-2	TRBV9	TGTGCCAGCAGCGAAGCGGGACAGGGAGGAGACGGCTACACCTTC	CASSEAGQGGDGYTF
TRBD2	few	TRBJ2-1	TRBV5-4	TGTGCCAGCAGCTTAAAGGCCATGCTAGCGGGCCGATACAATGAGCAGTTCTTC	CASSLKAMLAGRYNEQFF
NA	NA	TRBJ1-1	TRBV30	TGTGCCTGGATAATCCTGAACACTGAAGCTTTCTTT	CAWIILNTEAFF
NA	once	TRBJ2-7	TRBV9	TGTGCCAGCAGCTTTTCCGGGACTGGCCCCTACGAGCAGTACTTC	CASSFSGTGPYEQYF
NA	NA	TRBJ2-2	TRBV2	TGTGCCAGCACCCCCCCGTCGGGGGTTACCGGGGAGCTGTTTTTT	CASTPPSGVTGELFF
TRBD1	NA	TRBJ1-5	TRBV19	TGTGCCAGTAGTCCGGACAGGGGGCTCGATCAGCCCCAGCATTTT	CASSPDRGLDQPQHF
TRBD1	once	TRBJ2-7	TRBV30	TGTGCCTGCCGCGGGACAGGGTTACACGAGCAGTACTTC	CACRGTGLHEQYF
NA	once	TRBJ2-7	TRBV28	TGTGCCAGCAGTTCTTCCTGGCACGAGCAGTACTTC	CASSSSWHEQYF
NA	NA	TRBJ1-5	TRBV6-1	TGTGCCAGCAGTGAACAGGGCTCAGGCCAGCCCCAGCATTTT	CASSEQGSGQPQHF
NA	NA	TRBJ2-5	TRBV30	TGTGCCTGGACTGCAGGGGCCGAGACCCAGTACTTC	CAWTAGAETQYF
TRBD2	NA	TRBJ2-7	TRBV28	TGTGCCAGCAGCGAAACTAGCGGGAGCTTGTCCGAGCAGTACTTC	CASSETSGSLSEQYF
NA	NA	TRBJ1-6	TRBV7-2	TGTGCCAGCAGGGGTGGGGGCACCTATAATTCACCCCTCCACTTT	CASRGGGTYNSPLHF
TRBD1	NA	TRBJ1-2	TRBV12-3/TRBV12-4	TGTGCCAGCAGCTTACAGGGGTATGGCTACACCTTC	CASSLQGYGYTF
NA	NA	TRBJ2-2	TRBV5-1	TGCGCCAGCAGCTTGGCCCAGGGTATCGGGGAGCTGTTTTTT	CASSLAQGIGELFF
TRBD1	once	TRBJ2-1	TRBV11-3	TGTGCCAGCAGCCTGGGTGCGACAGGGTTGGGCAATGAGCAGTTCTTC	CASSLGATGLGNEQFF
NA	NA	TRBJ1-4	TRBV7-2	TGTGCCAGCAGCTTAGCGGGAGGTAATGAAAAACTGTTTTTT	CASSLAGGNEKLFF
TRBD1	NA	TRBJ1-3	TRBV19	TGTGCCAGCACAGCAGGGGGCAAAATCTCTGGAAACACCATATATTTT	CASTAGGKISGNTIYF